Below, one T cell receptor beta chain is given with its context. The same CDR3 also results from other DNA sequences found in this sample. The CDR3 runs 14 residues. Germline CDR1 SGHNT, CDR2 YENEEA. The V end was cut by 5 bases, the J end by 5 bases, with 13 bases between. This sample was included in a study of blood T cell repertoires in COVID-19. Clones were sequenced by immunoSEQ multiplex PCR, and TCRdb holds only the in-frame ones, with some missing. The sample has approximately 500,000 clones, around nine tenths seen once. The TCR originated in a woman between 50 and 59 years old with COVID-19, enrolled during active disease. The specimen sequenced was peripheral blood. The genes are TRBV11-3 and TRBJ2-1; possible D gene TRBD2, 6 bases. The DNA for the CDR3 is TGTGCCAGCAGCCCCGGGCGGGGAAACAATGAGCAGTTCTTC. Translating gives CASSPGRGNNEQFF.